The following is a T cell receptor beta chain sequence with its context. There is no known antigen for this receptor. Being one base from a much bigger clone, this may be a read error. Sequencing relied on an Illumina HiSeq 1500. Using fastp at Q25 and MiXCR, TCRdb reprocessed the public reads and kept productive beta chains. Each entry merges the rows of one CDR3 protein and shows their most common DNA and genes. A total of fewer than 300,000 distinct CDR3 sequences appear in this sample, around 25% of them only once. Clones ranked in the top ten supply about 15% of the sample. V is pruned by 4 bases and J by 4 bases, leaving 6 bases of the junction without a gene match. The CDR3 spans 14 residues, from the cysteine through the phenylalanine. The only DNA kept is the CDR3, 42 bases in frame from the first base. The record originates from a study of T cell repertoires in cytomegalovirus infection (dated by TCRdb to between 2018 and 2020). About the study as a whole: Donor HLA type was relevant to the analysis, because carriage of CMV infection together with the matching HLA type was indicated by public TCR beta signatures.

Findings and caveats that apply to the study as a whole: The ex vivo response was dominated by HLA-C-restricted CMV-specific TCR beta clonotypes, which also provided the single most frequent clonotype in two of eight donors. In both this cohort and an independent roughly 330-donor cohort, the cumulative frequency of public TCR beta family members distinguished carriers of CMV infection plus the relevant HLA type.

The sequence is built from TRBV12-3 or TRBV12-4 and TRBJ2-5; TRBD2 matches 7 bases in the middle. The specimen was PBMCs. The receptor's source is a human donor in good health (CMV status not recorded). Some clones in this sample may be carry-over from other donors' samples. The DNA sequence follows: TGTGCCAGCAGTTCTTGGGAGGGCCGAGAGACCCAGTACTTC. Its translation reads: CASSSWEGRETQYF.